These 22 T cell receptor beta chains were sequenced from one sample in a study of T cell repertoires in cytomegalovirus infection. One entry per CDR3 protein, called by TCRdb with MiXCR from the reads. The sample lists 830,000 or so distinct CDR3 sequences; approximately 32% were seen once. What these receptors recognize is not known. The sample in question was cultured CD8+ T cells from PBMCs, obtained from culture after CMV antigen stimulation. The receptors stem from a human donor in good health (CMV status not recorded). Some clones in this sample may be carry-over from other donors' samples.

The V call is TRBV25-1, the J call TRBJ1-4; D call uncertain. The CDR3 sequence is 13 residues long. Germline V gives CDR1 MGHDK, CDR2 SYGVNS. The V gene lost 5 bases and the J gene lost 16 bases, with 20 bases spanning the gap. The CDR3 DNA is TGTGCCAGCAGTTTTAACGGGGAACTTCCCCAGTTTTTT. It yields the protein CASSFNGELPQFF.

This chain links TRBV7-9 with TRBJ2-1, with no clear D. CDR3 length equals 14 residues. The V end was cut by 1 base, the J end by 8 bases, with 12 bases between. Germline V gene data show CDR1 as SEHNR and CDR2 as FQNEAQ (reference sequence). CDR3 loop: CASSLGVGWDEQFF. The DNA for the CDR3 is TGTGCCAGCAGCTTAGGGGTCGGATGGGATGAGCAGTTCTTC.

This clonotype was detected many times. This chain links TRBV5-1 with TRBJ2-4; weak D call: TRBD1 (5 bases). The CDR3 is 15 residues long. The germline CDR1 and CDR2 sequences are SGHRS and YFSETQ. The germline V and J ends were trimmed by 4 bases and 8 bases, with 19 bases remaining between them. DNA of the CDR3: TGCGCCAGCAGCCCGGAACGGCTCCAAGGGGACATTCAGTACTTC. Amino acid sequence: CASSPERLQGDIQYF.

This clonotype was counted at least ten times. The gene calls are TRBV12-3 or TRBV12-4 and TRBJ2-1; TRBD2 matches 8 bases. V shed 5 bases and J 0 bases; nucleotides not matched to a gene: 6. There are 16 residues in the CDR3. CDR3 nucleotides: TGTGCCAGCAGTATCAGCGGGGGTGACTCCTACAATGAGCAGTTCTTC. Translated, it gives CASSISGGDSYNEQFF.

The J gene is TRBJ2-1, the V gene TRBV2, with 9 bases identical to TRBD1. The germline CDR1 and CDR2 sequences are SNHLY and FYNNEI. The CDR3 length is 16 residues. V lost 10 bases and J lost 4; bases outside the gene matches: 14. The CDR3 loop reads CATDEKGQGSYNEQFF. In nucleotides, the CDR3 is TGTGCCACCGACGAAAAGGGACAGGGCTCTTACAATGAGCAGTTCTTC.

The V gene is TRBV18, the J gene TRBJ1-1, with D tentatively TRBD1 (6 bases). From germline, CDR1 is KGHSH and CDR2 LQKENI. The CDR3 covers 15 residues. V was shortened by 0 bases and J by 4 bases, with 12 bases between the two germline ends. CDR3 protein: CASSPPRGESTEAFF. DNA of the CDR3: TGTGCCAGCTCACCACCGAGGGGGGAGAGCACTGAAGCTTTCTTT. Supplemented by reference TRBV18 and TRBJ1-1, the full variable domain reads NAGVMQNPRHLVRRRGQEARLRCSPMKGHSHVYWYRQLPEEGLKFMVYLQKENIIDESGMPKERFSAEFPKEGPSILRIQQVVRGDSAAYFCASSPPRGESTEAFFGQGTRLTVV.

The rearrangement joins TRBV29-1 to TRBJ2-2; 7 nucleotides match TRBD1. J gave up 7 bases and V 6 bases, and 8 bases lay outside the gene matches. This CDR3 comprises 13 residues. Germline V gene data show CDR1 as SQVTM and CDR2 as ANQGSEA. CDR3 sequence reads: CSVRQGGIGELFF. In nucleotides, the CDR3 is TGCAGCGTAAGACAGGGTGGCATCGGGGAGCTGTTTTTT.

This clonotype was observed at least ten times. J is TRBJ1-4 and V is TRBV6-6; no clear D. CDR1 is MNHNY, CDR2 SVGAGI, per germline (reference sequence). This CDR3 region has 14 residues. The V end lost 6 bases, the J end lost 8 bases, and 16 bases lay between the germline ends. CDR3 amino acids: CASSRGPQREKLFF. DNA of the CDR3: TGTGCCAGCAGCCGCGGTCCTCAACGGGAAAAACTGTTTTTT.

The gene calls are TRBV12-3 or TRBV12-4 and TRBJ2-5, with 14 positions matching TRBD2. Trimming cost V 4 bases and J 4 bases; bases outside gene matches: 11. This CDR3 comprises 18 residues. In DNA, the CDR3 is TGTGCCAGCAGTTCCTCGGGACTAGCGGGGGAGCTGGCAGAGACCCAGTACTTC. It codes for CASSSSGLAGELAETQYF.

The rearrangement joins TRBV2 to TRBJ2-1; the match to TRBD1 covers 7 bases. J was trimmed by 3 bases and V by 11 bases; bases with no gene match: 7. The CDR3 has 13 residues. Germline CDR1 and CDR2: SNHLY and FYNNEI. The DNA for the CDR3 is TGTGCCGGACGACAGGGTCACTACAATGAGCAGTTCTTC. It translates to CAGRQGHYNEQFF.

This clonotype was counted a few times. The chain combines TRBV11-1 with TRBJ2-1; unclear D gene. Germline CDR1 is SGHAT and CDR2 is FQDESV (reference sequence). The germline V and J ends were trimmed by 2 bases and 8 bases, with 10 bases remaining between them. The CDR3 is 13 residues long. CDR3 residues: CASSLSAYDEQFF. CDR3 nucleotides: TGTGCCAGCAGCTTAAGCGCTTACGATGAGCAGTTCTTC.

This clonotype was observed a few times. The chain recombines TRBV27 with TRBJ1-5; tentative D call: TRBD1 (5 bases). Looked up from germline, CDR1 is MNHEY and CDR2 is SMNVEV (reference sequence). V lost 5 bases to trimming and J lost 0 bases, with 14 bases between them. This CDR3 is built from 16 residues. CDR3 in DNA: TGTGCCAGCAGTCCCGGGGGGGACTATAGCAATCAGCCCCAGCATTTT. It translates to CASSPGGDYSNQPQHF.

The CDR3 protein is CASSRRWAGGNEQFF. CDR3 bases: TGTGCCAGCAGCCGCCGGTGGGCGGGGGGCAATGAGCAGTTCTTC. This rearrangement joins TRBV11-1 to TRBJ2-1; 8 bases match TRBD2. This CDR3 has 15 residues. Germline V gene data show CDR1 as SGHAT and CDR2 as FQDESV (reference sequence). Trimming at V came to 5 bases and at J to 6 bases, leaving 9 bases not matched to a gene.

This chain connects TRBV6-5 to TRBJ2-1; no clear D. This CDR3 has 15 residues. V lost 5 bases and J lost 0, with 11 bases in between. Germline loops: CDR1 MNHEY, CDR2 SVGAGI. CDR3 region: CASSLQASSYNEQFF. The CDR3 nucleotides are TGTGCCAGCAGTCTCCAGGCAAGCTCCTACAATGAGCAGTTCTTC.

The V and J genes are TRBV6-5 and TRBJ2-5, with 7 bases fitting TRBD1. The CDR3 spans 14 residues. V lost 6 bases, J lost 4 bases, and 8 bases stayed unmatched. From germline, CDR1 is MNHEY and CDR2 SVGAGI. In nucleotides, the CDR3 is TGTGCCAGCAGACGACAGGGTGGCGCAGAGACCCAGTACTTC. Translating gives CASRRQGGAETQYF.

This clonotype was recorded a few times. CDR3 amino acids: CASSSMRGGYNEQFF. The CDR3, as DNA: TGTGCCAGCAGCTCCATGCGCGGGGGCTACAATGAGCAGTTCTTC. The V call is TRBV7-2, the J call TRBJ2-1, with TRBD2 matching 7 bases. CDR3 length equals 15 residues. J was trimmed by 3 bases and V by 4 bases; bases with no gene match: 6. CDR1 SGHTA and CDR2 FQGNSA come from the germline V gene.

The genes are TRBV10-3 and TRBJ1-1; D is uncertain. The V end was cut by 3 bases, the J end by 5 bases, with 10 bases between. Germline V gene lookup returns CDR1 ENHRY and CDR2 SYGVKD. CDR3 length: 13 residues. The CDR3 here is CAISEKKGTEAFF. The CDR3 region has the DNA TGTGCCATCAGTGAAAAAAAGGGTACTGAAGCTTTCTTT.

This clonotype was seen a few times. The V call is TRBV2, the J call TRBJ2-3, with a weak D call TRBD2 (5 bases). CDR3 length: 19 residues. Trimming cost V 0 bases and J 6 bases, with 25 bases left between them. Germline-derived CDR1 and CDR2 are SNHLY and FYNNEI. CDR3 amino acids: CASSEAAEVAGISGDTQYF. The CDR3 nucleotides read TGTGCCAGCAGTGAAGCCGCGGAGGTGGCGGGTATCTCCGGGGATACGCAGTATTTT.

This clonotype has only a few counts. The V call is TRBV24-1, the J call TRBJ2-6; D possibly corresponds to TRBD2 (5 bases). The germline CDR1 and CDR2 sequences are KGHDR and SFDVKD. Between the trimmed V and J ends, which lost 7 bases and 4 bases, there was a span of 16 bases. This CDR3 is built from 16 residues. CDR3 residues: CATSPKGGSGANVLTF. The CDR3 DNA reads TGTGCCACCAGCCCCAAGGGCGGGTCGGGGGCCAACGTCCTGACTTTC.

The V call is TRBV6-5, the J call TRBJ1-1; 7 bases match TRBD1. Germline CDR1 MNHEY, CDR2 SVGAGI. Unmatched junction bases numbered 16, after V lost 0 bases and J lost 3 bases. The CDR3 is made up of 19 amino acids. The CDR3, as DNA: TGTGCCAGCAGTTACTCGACCAATTATAGACAGGGAGAGGACACTGAAGCTTTCTTT. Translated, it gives CASSYSTNYRQGEDTEAFF.

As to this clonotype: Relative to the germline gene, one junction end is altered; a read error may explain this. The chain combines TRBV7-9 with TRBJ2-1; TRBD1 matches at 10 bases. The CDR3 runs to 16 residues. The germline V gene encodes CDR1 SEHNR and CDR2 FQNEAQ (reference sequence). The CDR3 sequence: CTSSFLRDRGYNEQFF. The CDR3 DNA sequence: TGTACCAGCAGCTTTTTACGGGACAGGGGATACAATGAGCAGTTCTTC. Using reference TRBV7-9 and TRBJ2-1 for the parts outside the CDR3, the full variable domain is DTGVSQNPRHKITKRGQNVTFRCDPISEHNRLYWYRQTLGQGPEFLTYFQNEAQLEKSRLLSDRFSAERPKGSFSTLEIQRTEQGDSAMYLCTSSFLRDRGYNEQFFGPGTRLTVL.

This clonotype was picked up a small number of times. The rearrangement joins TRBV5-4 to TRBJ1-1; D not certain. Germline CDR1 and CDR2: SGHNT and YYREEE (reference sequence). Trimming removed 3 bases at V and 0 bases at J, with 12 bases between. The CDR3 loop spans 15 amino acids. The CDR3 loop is CASSYSGIMNTEAFF. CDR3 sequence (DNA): TGTGCCAGCAGCTACTCGGGAATCATGAACACTGAAGCTTTCTTT.